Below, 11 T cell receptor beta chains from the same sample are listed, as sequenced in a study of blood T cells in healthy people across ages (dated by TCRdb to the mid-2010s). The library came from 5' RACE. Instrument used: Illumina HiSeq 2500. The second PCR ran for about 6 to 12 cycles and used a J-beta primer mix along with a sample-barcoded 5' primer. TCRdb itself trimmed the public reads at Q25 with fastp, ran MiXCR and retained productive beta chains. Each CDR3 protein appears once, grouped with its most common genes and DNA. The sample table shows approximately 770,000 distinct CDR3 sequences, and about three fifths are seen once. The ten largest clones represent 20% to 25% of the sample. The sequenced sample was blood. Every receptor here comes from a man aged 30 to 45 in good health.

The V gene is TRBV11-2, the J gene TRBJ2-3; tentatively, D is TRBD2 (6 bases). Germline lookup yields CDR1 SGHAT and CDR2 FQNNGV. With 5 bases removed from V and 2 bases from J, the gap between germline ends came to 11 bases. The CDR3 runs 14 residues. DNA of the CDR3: TGTGCCAGCAGCCCCTGGGACTTCACAGATACGCAGTATTTT. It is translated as CASSPWDFTDTQYF.

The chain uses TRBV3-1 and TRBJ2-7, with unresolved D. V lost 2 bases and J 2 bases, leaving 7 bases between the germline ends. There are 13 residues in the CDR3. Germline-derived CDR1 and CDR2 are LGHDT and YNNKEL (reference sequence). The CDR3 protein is CASSQSQTYEQYF. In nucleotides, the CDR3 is TGTGCCAGCAGCCAAAGTCAAACCTACGAGCAGTACTTC.

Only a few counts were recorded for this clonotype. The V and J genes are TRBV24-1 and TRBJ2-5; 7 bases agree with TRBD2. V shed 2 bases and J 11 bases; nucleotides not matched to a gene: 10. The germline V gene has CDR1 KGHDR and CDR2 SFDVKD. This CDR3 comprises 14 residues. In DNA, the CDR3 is TGTGCCACCAGTGATTCTGCGGGAGTGGAGAAGCAGTACTTC. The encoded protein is CATSDSAGVEKQYF.

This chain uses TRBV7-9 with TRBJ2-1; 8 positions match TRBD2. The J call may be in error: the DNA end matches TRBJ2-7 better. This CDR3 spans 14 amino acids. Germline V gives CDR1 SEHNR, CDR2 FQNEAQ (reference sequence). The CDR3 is CASSWGGAGEEQYF. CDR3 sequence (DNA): TGTGCCAGCAGCTGGGGCGGAGCGGGGGAGGAGCAGTACTTC.

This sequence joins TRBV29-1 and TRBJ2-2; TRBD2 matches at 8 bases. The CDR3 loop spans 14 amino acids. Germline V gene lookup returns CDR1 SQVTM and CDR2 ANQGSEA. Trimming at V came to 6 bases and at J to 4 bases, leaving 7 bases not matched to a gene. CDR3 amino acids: CSVQLADLTGELFF. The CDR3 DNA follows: TGCAGCGTACAACTAGCGGACCTCACCGGGGAGCTGTTTTTT.

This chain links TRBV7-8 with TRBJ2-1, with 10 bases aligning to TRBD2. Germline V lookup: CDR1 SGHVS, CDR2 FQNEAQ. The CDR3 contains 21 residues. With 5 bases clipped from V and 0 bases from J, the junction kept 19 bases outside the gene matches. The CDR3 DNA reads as TGTGCCAGCAGCCCGCTCCGGACTATAGCGGGAGGCTCTTCCTCCTACAATGAGCAGTTCTTC. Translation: CASSPLRTIAGGSSSYNEQFF. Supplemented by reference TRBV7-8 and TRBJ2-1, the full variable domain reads GAGVSQSPRYKVAKRGQDVALRCDPISGHVSLFWYQQALGQGPEFLTYFQNEAQLDKSGLPSDRFFAERPEGSVSTLKIQRTQQEDSAVYLCASSPLRTIAGGSSSYNEQFFGPGTRLTVL.

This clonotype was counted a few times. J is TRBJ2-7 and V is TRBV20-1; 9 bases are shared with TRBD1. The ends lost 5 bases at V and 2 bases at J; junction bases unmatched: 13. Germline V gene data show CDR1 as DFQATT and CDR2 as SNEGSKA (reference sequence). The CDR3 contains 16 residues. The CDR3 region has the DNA TGCAGTGCTTTAGAGATACGGACAGGGGAACCCTACGAGCAGTACTTC. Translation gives CSALEIRTGEPYEQYF.

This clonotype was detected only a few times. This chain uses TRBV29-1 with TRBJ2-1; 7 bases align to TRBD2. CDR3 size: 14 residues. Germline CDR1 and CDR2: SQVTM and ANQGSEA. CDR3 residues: CSLSPGGLVYEQFF. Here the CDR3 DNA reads TGCAGTTTAAGCCCAGGTGGACTAGTATATGAGCAGTTCTTC.

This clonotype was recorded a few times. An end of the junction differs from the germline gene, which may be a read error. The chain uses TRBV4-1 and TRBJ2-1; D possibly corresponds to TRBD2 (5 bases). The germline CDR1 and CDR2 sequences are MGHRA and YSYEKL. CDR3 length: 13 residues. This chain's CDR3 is CASSPTRSNERFF. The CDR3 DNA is TGCGCCAGCAGCCCCACTAGATCCAATGAGCGGTTCTTC.

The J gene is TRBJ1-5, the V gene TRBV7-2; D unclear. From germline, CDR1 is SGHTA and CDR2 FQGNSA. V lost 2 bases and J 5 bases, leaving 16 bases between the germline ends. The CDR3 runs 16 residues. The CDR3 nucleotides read TGTGCCAGCAGCTTAATTTGGCAGGCTGTGGATCAGCCCCAGCATTTT. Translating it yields CASSLIWQAVDQPQHF.

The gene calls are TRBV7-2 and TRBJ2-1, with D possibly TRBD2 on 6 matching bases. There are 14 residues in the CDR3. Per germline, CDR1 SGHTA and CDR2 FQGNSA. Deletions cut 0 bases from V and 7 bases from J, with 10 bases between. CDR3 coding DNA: TGTGCCAGCAGCTTAGCGGGAGGTAAGAATGAGCAGTTCTTC. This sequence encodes CASSLAGGKNEQFF.